This T cell receptor (beta chain) was identified during a study of OX40 agonist ivuxolimab in advanced cancers. The V end lost 0 bases, the J end lost 4 bases, and 10 bases lay between the germline ends. This CDR3 has 14 amino acids. CDR1 and CDR2 from the germline V gene are SGHRS and YFSETQ. TCRdb's copy holds only in-frame clones and misses some; the assay was immunoSEQ multiplex PCR. The sample records around 70,000 clones, more than 70% being singletons. J is TRBJ1-1 and V is TRBV5-1, with D uncertain. The source material was CD4+ or CD8+ T cells sorted from blood, sampled in a trial of the OX40 agonist ivuxolimab. The source of this sequence is an adult with an advanced solid tumor such as melanoma, head and neck, liver or kidney cancer. This chain's CDR3 is CASSLARPGTEAFF. CDR3 DNA: TGCGCCAGCAGCTTGGCCAGGCCCGGCACTGAAGCTTTCTTT.